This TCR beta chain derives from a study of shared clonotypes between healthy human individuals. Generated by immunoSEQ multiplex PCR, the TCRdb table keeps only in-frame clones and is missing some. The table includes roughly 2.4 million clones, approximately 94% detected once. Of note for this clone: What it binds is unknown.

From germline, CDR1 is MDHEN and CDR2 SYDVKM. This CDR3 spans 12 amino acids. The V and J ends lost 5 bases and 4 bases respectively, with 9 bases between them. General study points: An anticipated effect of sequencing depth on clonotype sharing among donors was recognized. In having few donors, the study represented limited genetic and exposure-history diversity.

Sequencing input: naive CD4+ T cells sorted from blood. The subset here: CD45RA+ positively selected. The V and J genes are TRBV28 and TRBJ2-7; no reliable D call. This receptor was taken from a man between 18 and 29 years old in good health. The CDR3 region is CASSIIEYEQYF. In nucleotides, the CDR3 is TGTGCCAGCAGTATTATCGAGTACGAGCAGTACTTC.